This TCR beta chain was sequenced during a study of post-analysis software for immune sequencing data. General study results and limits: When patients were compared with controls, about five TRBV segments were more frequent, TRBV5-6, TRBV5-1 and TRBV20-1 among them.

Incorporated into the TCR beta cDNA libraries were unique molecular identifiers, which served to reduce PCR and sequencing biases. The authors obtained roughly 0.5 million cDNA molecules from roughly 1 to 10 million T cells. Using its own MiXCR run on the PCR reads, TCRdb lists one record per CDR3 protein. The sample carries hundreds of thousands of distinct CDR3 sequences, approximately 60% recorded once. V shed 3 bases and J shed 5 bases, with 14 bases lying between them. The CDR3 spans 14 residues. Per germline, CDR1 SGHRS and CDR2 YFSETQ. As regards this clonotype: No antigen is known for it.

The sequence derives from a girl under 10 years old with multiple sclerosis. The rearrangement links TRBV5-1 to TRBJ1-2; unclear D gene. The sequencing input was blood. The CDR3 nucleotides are TGCGCCAGCAGCTACGAAACGAGCGGTTATGGCTACACCTTC. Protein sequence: CASSYETSGYGYTF. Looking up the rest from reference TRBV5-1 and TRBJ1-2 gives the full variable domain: KAGVTQTPRYLIKTRGQQVTLSCSPISGHRSVSWYQQTPGQGLQFLFEYFSETQRNKGNFPGRFSGRQFSNSRSEMNVSTLELGDSALYLCASSYETSGYGYTFGSGTRLTVV.